What follows are 25 T cell receptor beta chains derived from one specimen sequenced in a study of shared clonotypes between healthy human individuals. This table comes from immunoSEQ multiplex PCR, and its TCRdb copy is limited to in-frame clones, with some not included. Of 800,000 to 1,200,000 clones listed, roughly 74% are singletons. The sample consisted of memory CD4+ T cells from PBMCs. Sample subset: CD45RA-negative fraction. These receptors were collected from a man aged 18 to 35 in good health. Some clones in this sample may be carry-over from other donors' samples.

This chain links TRBV5-4 with TRBJ2-3; perhaps TRBD1 as D (6 bases). Germline V gene lookup returns CDR1 SGHNT and CDR2 YYREEE (reference sequence). Trimming took 6 bases from V and 3 from J, leaving 11 bases between them. The CDR3 consists of 13 residues. The CDR3 DNA reads as TGTGCCAGCATCATAACAGGGACAGATACGCAGTATTTT. It specifies CASIITGTDTQYF.

The chain couples TRBV6-1 to TRBJ2-7; a possible D gene is TRBD2 (5 bases). CDR3 length: 13 residues. Germline V CDR1 and CDR2: MNHNS, SASEGT. Trimming stripped 7 bases from V and 6 bases from J, with 16 bases between. CDR3 loop: CASTRVSSGEQYF. The CDR3 DNA follows: TGTGCCAGCACCCGGGTCTCCAGCGGCGAGCAGTACTTC.

The chain has TRBV27 and TRBJ1-5, with D unresolved. Trimming removed 2 bases from V and 3 bases from J, with 8 bases in between. Germline loops: CDR1 MNHEY, CDR2 SMNVEV (reference sequence). CDR3 length: 14 amino acids. The CDR3 nucleotides are TGTGCCAGCAGTTTAGGACTGTACAATCAGCCCCAGCATTTT. It encodes CASSLGLYNQPQHF.

The chain recombines TRBV11-2 with TRBJ2-2; TRBD1 might be the D (6 bases). The CDR3 loop spans 13 amino acids. CDR1 SGHAT and CDR2 FQNNGV come from the germline V gene. V was cut by 3 bases and J by 7 bases, with 9 bases left in between. The CDR3 coding sequence is TGTGCCAGCAGCTTGTACAGGGACGGGGAGCTGTTTTTT. Translation gives CASSLYRDGELFF.

V and J are TRBV30 and TRBJ1-5; 7 bases map to TRBD1. This CDR3 has 16 amino acids. V dropped 0 bases and J dropped 9; count of bases not matched to a gene: 14. Germline loops: CDR1 GTSNPN, CDR2 SVGIG (reference sequence). The CDR3 nucleotides are TGTGCCTGGAGTGTACCCCCGAGACAGGGAATGGGGCCCCAGCATTTT. It specifies CAWSVPPRQGMGPQHF.

This clone was seen ten or more times. V is TRBV27 and J is TRBJ1-2; no reliable D call. This CDR3 spans 15 amino acids. V lost 5 bases, J lost 2 bases, and 15 bases lay in between. Germline CDR1 is MNHEY and CDR2 is SMNVEV (reference sequence). The CDR3 protein is CASSLGTTANYGYTF. DNA of the CDR3: TGTGCCAGCAGTCTAGGAACAACAGCGAACTATGGCTACACCTTC.

In its sample, this clone was seen once. This chain links TRBV29-1 with TRBJ2-4, with D perhaps matching TRBD1 (5 bases). V lost 0 bases, J lost 1 base, and 7 bases lay in between. From germline, CDR1 is SQVTM and CDR2 ANQGSEA. The CDR3 sequence is 14 residues long. CDR3 nucleotides: TGCAGCGTTGAAGACAGGGTTGCCAAAAACATTCAGTACTTC. Its translation is CSVEDRVAKNIQYF.

J is TRBJ2-6 and V is TRBV2; D call uncertain. The germline V and J ends were trimmed by 7 bases and 4 bases, with 8 bases remaining between them. This CDR3 is 13 amino acids long. Germline CDR1 is SNHLY and CDR2 is FYNNEI. The DNA for the CDR3 is TGTGCCAGCAAAGGTTCGGGGGCCAACGTCCTGACTTTC. It yields the protein CASKGSGANVLTF.

V usage is TRBV5-1 and J usage is TRBJ2-5; TRBD2 matches 8 bases. V lost 0 bases to trimming and J lost 1 base; unmatched junction nucleotides: 11. There are 18 residues in the CDR3. CDR1 SGHRS and CDR2 YFSETQ come from the germline V gene. The CDR3: CASSLGLAGDPFQETQYF. CDR3 nucleotide sequence: TGCGCCAGCAGCTTGGGCCTAGCGGGCGATCCATTCCAAGAGACCCAGTACTTC.

This chain links TRBV11-2 with TRBJ2-7, with D possibly being TRBD1 (5 bases). Germline CDR1 is SGHAT and CDR2 is FQNNGV. This CDR3 has 12 residues. Between the trimmed V and J ends, which lost 1 base and 9 bases, there was a span of 10 bases. In DNA form, the CDR3 reads TGTGCCAGCAGCTTAGGTCAGGGTGGGCAGTACTTC. It encodes CASSLGQGGQYF.

The chain joins TRBV6-1 to TRBJ2-7; a possible D gene is TRBD2 (5 bases). Trimming took 3 bases from V and 5 from J, leaving 14 bases between them. Germline V CDR1 and CDR2: MNHNS, SASEGT. The CDR3 contains 14 residues. CDR3 bases: TGTGCCAGCAGTGAGGCCCCCCGGCGGGACGAGCAGTACTTC. Translated: CASSEAPRRDEQYF.

The genes are TRBV5-1 and TRBJ2-2; D not resolved. CDR3 length: 15 amino acids. The germline CDR1 and CDR2 sequences are SGHRS and YFSETQ. V was pared by 2 bases and J by 3 bases, with 11 bases between. CDR3 sequence reads: CASSFREWDTGELFF. For the CDR3, the DNA is TGCGCCAGCAGCTTTAGGGAATGGGACACCGGGGAGCTGTTTTTT.

This chain links TRBV5-1 with TRBJ1-3; no clear D gene. The CDR3 is 15 amino acids. V lost 6 bases and J lost 4, with 17 bases in between. Germline V CDR1 and CDR2: SGHRS, YFSETQ. CDR3 loop: CASTLGSTAGNTIYF. The CDR3 DNA reads as TGCGCCAGCACCTTAGGGTCAACGGCCGGAAACACCATATATTTT.

The V gene is TRBV9, the J gene TRBJ2-2; D gene uncertain. There are 16 residues in the CDR3. Germline assignment: CDR1 SGDLS and CDR2 YYNGEE. Trimming left V 3 bases short and J 1 base short, with 13 bases between. In DNA, the CDR3 is TGTGCCAGCAGCGCAGGACCGGCCGGGAACACCGGGGAGCTGTTTTTT. It encodes CASSAGPAGNTGELFF.

V is TRBV5-5 and J is TRBJ2-1; D gene uncertain. The CDR3 runs to 16 residues. V lost 4 bases and J 0 bases, leaving 14 bases between the germline ends. Germline V gives CDR1 SGHKS, CDR2 YYEKEE (reference sequence). DNA of the CDR3: TGTGCCAGCAGCCCGGAGACCCAGAGCTCCTACAATGAGCAGTTCTTC. Translation: CASSPETQSSYNEQFF.

This clone was counted once. This chain connects TRBV20-1 to TRBJ2-5, with D unclear. The CDR3 loop spans 10 amino acids. CDR1 and CDR2 from the germline V gene are DFQATT and SNEGSKA (reference sequence). V lost 5 bases and J lost 6, with 7 bases in between. Here the CDR3 reads CSAVGKTQYF. Written as DNA, the CDR3 is TGCAGTGCTGTTGGGAAGACCCAGTACTTC.

V and J are TRBV6-6 and TRBJ2-1, with unresolved D. V gave up 5 bases and J gave up 5 bases, with 7 bases separating them. This CDR3 spans 12 amino acids. Germline CDR1 MNHNY, CDR2 SVGAGI (reference sequence). The CDR3, as DNA: TGTGCCAGCAGTACCAGTGACAATGAGCAGTTCTTC. Translating gives CASSTSDNEQFF.

This rearrangement joins TRBV28 to TRBJ1-3; TRBD1 might be the D (6 bases). This CDR3 is built from 15 residues. The germline gives CDR1 MDHEN, CDR2 SYDVKM. The V and J ends lost 4 bases and 4 bases respectively, with 14 bases between them. The CDR3 nucleotides read TGTGCCAGCAGTTCTCTGACAGGCTTAGGAAACACCATATATTTT. Its translation: CASSSLTGLGNTIYF.

The rearrangement links TRBV5-6 to TRBJ2-5, with 10 bases aligning to TRBD1. The CDR3 is made up of 16 amino acids. Germline V gene sequence: CDR1 SGHDT, CDR2 YYEEEE. Losses at the gene ends were 0 bases for V and 3 bases for J; bases not matched to a gene: 5. The CDR3, as DNA: TGTGCCAGCAGCTTGGCGACAGGGGGCATGAAAGAGACCCAGTACTTC. It is translated as CASSLATGGMKETQYF.

The chain links TRBV27 to TRBJ2-1; 9 positions agree with TRBD1. V was clipped by 2 bases and J by 8 bases; unmatched bases: 10. The CDR3 is 16 amino acids. Germline V gene data show CDR1 as MNHEY and CDR2 as SMNVEV (reference sequence). The chain's CDR3 is CASSLIGTGTGYEQFF. The CDR3 DNA sequence: TGTGCCAGCAGTTTAATCGGGACAGGGACTGGCTATGAGCAGTTCTTC.

The chain recombines TRBV10-2 with TRBJ2-5; TRBD2 matches 14 bases. The trim removed 6 bases at V and 2 bases at J, leaving 8 bases unmatched. Germline loops: CDR1 WSHSY, CDR2 SAAADI. The CDR3 extends over 17 amino acids. The CDR3 sequence is CASSRLAGGRDQETQYF. CDR3 in DNA: TGCGCCAGCAGCCGACTAGCGGGAGGGCGCGATCAAGAGACCCAGTACTTC.

The chain couples TRBV7-2 to TRBJ2-5; 10 nucleotides match TRBD2. Matching the DNA end better, TRBJ2-7 makes the J call doubtful. Per the germline V gene, CDR1 is SGHTA and CDR2 is FQGNSA. This CDR3 is 15 amino acids long. The CDR3: CASRPRTSGGYEQYF. The CDR3 DNA is TGTGCCAGCAGGCCTAGGACTAGCGGTGGCTACGAGCAGTACTTC.

A single count supports this clone. The chain links TRBV28 to TRBJ1-5; 9 nucleotides align to TRBD1. V shed 3 bases and J 5 bases; nucleotides not matched to a gene: 5. CDR1 MDHEN and CDR2 SYDVKM come from the germline V gene. The CDR3 length is 15 residues. The CDR3, as DNA: TGTGCCAGCAGTTTGGGGGGACAGGGATATCAGCCCCAGCATTTT. This translates into CASSLGGQGYQPQHF. Complete variable domain (other parts from reference TRBV28 and TRBJ1-5): DVKVTQSSRYLVKRTGEKVFLECVQDMDHENMFWYRQDPGLGLRLIYFSYDVKMKEKGDIPEGYSVSREKKERFSLILESASTNQTSMYLCASSLGGQGYQPQHFGDGTRLSIL.

The J gene is TRBJ2-3, the V gene TRBV5-1, with D perhaps being TRBD1 or TRBD2 (5 bases each). Trimming removed 6 bases from V and 10 bases from J, with 24 bases in between. The germline gives CDR1 SGHRS, CDR2 YFSETQ. This CDR3 is built from 15 residues. CDR3 protein: CASKTANDPGPAQYF. The DNA for the CDR3 is TGCGCCAGCAAAACGGCAAACGACCCGGGACCTGCGCAGTATTTT.

The rearrangement links TRBV6-6 to TRBJ2-7, with TRBD1 matching over 11 bases. Germline CDR1 and CDR2: MNHNY and SVGAGI (reference sequence). The CDR3 runs to 15 residues. V dropped 2 bases and J dropped 5; count of bases not matched to a gene: 5. The CDR3 loop is CASSYGDRGGHEQYF. The DNA for the CDR3 is TGTGCCAGCAGTTACGGGGACAGGGGGGGACACGAGCAGTACTTC.